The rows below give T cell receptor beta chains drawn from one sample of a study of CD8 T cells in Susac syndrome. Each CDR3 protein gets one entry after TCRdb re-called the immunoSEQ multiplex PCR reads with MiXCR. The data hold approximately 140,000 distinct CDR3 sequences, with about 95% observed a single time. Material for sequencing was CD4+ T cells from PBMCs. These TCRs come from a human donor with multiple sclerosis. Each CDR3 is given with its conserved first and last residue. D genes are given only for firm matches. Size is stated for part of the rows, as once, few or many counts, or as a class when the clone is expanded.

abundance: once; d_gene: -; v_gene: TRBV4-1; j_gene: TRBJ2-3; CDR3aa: CASSQVERTSTDTQYF; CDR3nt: TGCGCCAGCAGCCAAGTCGAGCGGACTAGCACAGATACGCAGTATTTT
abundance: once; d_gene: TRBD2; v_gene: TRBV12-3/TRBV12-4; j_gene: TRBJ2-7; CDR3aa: CASRPSGRRYEQYF; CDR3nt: TGTGCCAGCAGACCAAGCGGGAGAAGGTACGAGCAGTACTTC
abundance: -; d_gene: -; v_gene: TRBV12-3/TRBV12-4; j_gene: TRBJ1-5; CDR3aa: CASSFGGNSNQPQHF; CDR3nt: TGTGCCAGCAGTTTTGGCGGGAATAGCAATCAGCCCCAGCATTTT
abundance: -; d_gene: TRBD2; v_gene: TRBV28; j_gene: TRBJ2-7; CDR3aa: CASTPGLARDTQYF; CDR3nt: TGTGCCAGCACTCCCGGACTAGCGAGAGACACGCAGTACTTC
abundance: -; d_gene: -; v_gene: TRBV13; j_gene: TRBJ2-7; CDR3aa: CASSQPGVSYEQYF; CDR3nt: TGTGCCAGCAGCCAGCCGGGAGTCTCCTACGAGCAGTACTTC
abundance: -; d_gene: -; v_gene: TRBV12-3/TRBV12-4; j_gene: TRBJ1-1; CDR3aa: CASSLMGGDTEAFF; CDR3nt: TGTGCCAGCAGTTTAATGGGGGGAGACACTGAAGCTTTCTTT
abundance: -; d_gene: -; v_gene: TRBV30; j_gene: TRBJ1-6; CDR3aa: CAWSGPGLEGNSPLHF; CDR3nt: TGTGCCTGGAGTGGTCCGGGCCTCGAGGGAAATTCACCCCTCCACTTT
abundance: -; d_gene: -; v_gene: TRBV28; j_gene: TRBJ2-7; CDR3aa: CASWSRGLFDEQYF; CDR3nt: TGTGCCAGCTGGTCTAGGGGTCTTTTCGACGAGCAGTACTTC
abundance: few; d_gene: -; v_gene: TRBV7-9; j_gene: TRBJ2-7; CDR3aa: CASSLEGSSYEQYF; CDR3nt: TGTGCCAGCAGCTTAGAAGGGAGCTCCTACGAGCAGTACTTC
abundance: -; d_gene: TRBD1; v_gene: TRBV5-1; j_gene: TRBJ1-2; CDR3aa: CASRPGQGNYGYTF; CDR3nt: TGCGCCAGTCGTCCGGGACAGGGAAACTATGGCTACACCTTC
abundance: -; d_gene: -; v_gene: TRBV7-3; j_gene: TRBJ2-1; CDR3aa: CASSLTPALNEQFF; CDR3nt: TGTGCCAGCAGCTTAACGCCTGCGTTGAATGAGCAGTTCTTC
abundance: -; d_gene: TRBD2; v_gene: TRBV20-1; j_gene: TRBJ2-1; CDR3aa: CSAPRSGGYNEQFF; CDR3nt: TGCAGTGCCCCTCGGAGCGGGGGTTACAATGAGCAGTTCTTC
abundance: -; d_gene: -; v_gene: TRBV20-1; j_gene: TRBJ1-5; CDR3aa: CSARDITRGPQHF; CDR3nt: TGCAGTGCTAGAGATATTACTAGGGGGCCCCAGCATTTT
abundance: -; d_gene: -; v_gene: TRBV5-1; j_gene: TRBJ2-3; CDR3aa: CASSPPDTSTDTQYF; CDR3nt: TGCGCCAGCAGCCCTCCCGACACTAGCACAGATACGCAGTATTTT
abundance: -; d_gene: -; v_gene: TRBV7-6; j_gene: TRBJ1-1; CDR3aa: CASSLVMGNPEAFF; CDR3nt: TGTGCCAGCAGCTTAGTGATGGGGAATCCTGAAGCTTTCTTT
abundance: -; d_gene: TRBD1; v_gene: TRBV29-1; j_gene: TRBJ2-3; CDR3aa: CSVLYRDRGWDTQYF; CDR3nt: TGCAGCGTTCTATACCGGGACAGGGGGTGGGATACGCAGTATTTT
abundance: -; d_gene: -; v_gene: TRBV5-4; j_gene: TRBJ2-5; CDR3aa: CASSWSQESETQYF; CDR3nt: TGTGCCAGCAGCTGGTCCCAGGAGTCGGAGACCCAGTACTTC
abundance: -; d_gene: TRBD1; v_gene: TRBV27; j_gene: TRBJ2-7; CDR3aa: CASRPTGVGEQYF; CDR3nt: TGTGCCAGCAGGCCGACAGGGGTAGGCGAGCAGTACTTC
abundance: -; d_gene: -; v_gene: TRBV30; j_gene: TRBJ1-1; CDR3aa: CAWSVTEMNTEAFF; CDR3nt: TGTGCCTGGAGTGTGACAGAAATGAACACTGAAGCTTTCTTT
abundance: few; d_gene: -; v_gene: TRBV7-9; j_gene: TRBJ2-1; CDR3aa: CASSFSGANEQFF; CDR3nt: TGTGCCAGCAGCTTTAGTGGGGCCAATGAGCAGTTCTTC
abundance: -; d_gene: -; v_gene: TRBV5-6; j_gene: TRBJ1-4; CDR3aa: CASSLVGDPATNEKLFF; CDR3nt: TGTGCCAGCAGCTTGGTGGGGGACCCAGCAACTAATGAAAAACTGTTTTTT
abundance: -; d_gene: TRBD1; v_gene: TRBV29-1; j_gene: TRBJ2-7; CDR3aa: CSVEGQGAFEQYF; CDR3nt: TGCAGCGTTGAGGGCCAGGGGGCGTTCGAGCAGTACTTC
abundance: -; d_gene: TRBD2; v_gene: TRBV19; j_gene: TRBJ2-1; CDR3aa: CASSITAGVPDEQFF; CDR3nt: TGTGCCAGTAGTATAACAGCGGGAGTCCCAGATGAGCAGTTCTTC
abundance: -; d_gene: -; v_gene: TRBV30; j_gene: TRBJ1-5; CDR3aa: CAWTERDDQPQHF; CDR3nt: TGTGCCTGGACCGAAAGGGACGATCAGCCCCAGCATTTT